These 21 T cell receptor beta chains were all obtained from the same sample, sequenced in a study of naive and memory T cell subsets (dated by TCRdb to about 2017). A robust, sensitive protocol for the amplification, sequencing and analysis of TCRs was described in the study, in which 3' ligation of a UMI-containing oligonucleotide to TCR cDNA was used. Libraries were constructed by 5' RACE. Sequencing used an Illumina MiSeq. The ligated cDNA was amplified by four rounds of PCR, in which nested alpha and beta constant region primers were used together with the SP2 primer. Clones were called with MiXCR by TCRdb after fastp trimmed the public reads at Q25, and only in-frame beta chains were retained. Entries that share a CDR3 protein sequence are merged under the most common genes and DNA. The table for this sample lists tens of thousands of distinct CDR3 sequences; less than 10% of them were counted only once. 9.8% of the sample belongs to the ten largest clones.

These receptors were taken from a female donor in good health.

V usage is TRBV20-1 and J usage is TRBJ1-1; D unclear. The CDR3 totals 15 residues. Germline V gene lookup returns CDR1 DFQATT and CDR2 SNEGSKA (reference sequence). V lost 3 bases, J lost 1 base, and 15 bases lay in between. This CDR3 reads CSASLAGSRNTEAFF. Written as DNA, the CDR3 is TGCAGTGCTAGTTTAGCAGGCAGTCGGAACACTGAAGCTTTCTTT.

Many counts were recorded for this clonotype. The chain employs TRBV28 and TRBJ1-4; no reliable D call. The germline V gene encodes CDR1 MDHEN and CDR2 SYDVKM. V was trimmed by 5 bases and J by 8 bases, leaving 6 bases between them. CDR3 length equals 11 residues. The CDR3 nucleotides are TGTGCCAGCAGTGTAAGCGAAAAACTGTTTTTT. Amino acids: CASSVSEKLFF.

This clonotype was counted a few times. The chain combines TRBV28 with TRBJ2-7; D call uncertain. The germline V and J ends were trimmed by 3 bases and 0 bases, with 15 bases remaining between them. CDR3 length equals 16 residues. Germline assignment: CDR1 MDHEN and CDR2 SYDVKM. The CDR3 nucleotides read TGTGCCAGCAGTTTCCCCCGGAGAACAAGCTCCTACGAGCAGTACTTC. Translating gives CASSFPRRTSSYEQYF.

This clonotype was counted at least ten times. The chain combines TRBV29-1 with TRBJ1-1; D ambiguous. Germline-derived CDR1 and CDR2 are SQVTM and ANQGSEA. V gave up 4 bases and J gave up 8 bases, with 14 bases separating them. CDR3 length: 12 amino acids. The CDR3 spells CSVVPRAAEAFF. In DNA form, the CDR3 reads TGCAGCGTTGTCCCACGGGCCGCCGAAGCTTTCTTT.

This clonotype was observed a few times. This chain joins TRBV7-2 and TRBJ2-5; TRBD2 matches at 8 bases. CDR1 and CDR2 from the germline V gene are SGHTA and FQGNSA. The CDR3 is 17 residues long. The junction had 14 bases not matched to a gene; V was cut back by 5 bases and J by 3 bases. The CDR3 nucleotides are TGTGCCAGCAGCGACTACCGATCCCAGCGGGGGAAAGAGACCCAGTACTTC. It specifies CASSDYRSQRGKETQYF.

A remark on this clonotype: A much larger clonotype is one base distant, so this may be a read error. The rearrangement joins TRBV5-5 to TRBJ2-3, with 9 bases fitting TRBD2. The junction had 10 bases not matched to a gene; V was cut back by 4 bases and J by 7 bases. Germline-derived CDR1 and CDR2 are SGHKS and YYEKEE (reference sequence). This CDR3 contains 15 residues. This CDR3 reads CASSPTSGLMNTQYF. The CDR3 DNA follows: TGTGCCAGCAGCCCGACTAGCGGTCTTATGAATACGCAGTATTTT.

V and J are TRBV20-1 and TRBJ2-3; no definite D call. The CDR3 covers 14 residues. V was trimmed by 1 base and J by 6 bases, leaving 14 bases between them. Germline-derived CDR1 and CDR2 are DFQATT and SNEGSKA (reference sequence). The CDR3 nucleotides read TGCAGTGCTAGAGGCCCGTGGAGTCCCGATACGCAGTATTTT. Amino acids: CSARGPWSPDTQYF.

This clonotype was detected many times. The CDR3 DNA reads TGCAGTGCTAGAGATGCGGGGGGCAGGTCCTACGAGCAGTACTTC. Translation gives CSARDAGGRSYEQYF. The chain recombines TRBV20-1 with TRBJ2-7; 8 bases align to TRBD2. This CDR3 is built from 15 residues. Germline V gene data show CDR1 as DFQATT and CDR2 as SNEGSKA (reference sequence). With V trimmed by 0 bases and J by 1 base, 5 bases remained unmatched.

As concerns this clonotype: The CDR3 does not end in the conserved phenylalanine or tryptophan, so this is likely a read error. The V call is TRBV9, the J call TRBJ2-7, with TRBD2 as a possible D gene (5 bases). This CDR3 is built from 16 residues. Germline assignment: CDR1 SGDLS and CDR2 YYNGEE. V was trimmed by 4 bases and J by 4 bases, leaving 21 bases between them. Here the CDR3 reads CASSPRFSATQYEQYL. The CDR3 DNA reads TGTGCCAGCAGCCCGAGATTTAGCGCCACGCAATACGAGCAGTACCTC.

This clonotype appeared a few times. The DNA of the CDR3 is TGTGCCACTGCCAGGAGGGATCAGCCCCAGCATTTT. It translates to CATARRDQPQHF. The chain joins TRBV6-2 or TRBV6-3 to TRBJ1-5; D uncertain. The CDR3 extends over 12 amino acids. The V and J ends lost 10 bases and 5 bases respectively, with 12 bases between them. The V gene's germline CDR1 is MNHEY and CDR2 SVGEGT.

This clonotype has at least ten counts. The rearrangement joins TRBV6-1 to TRBJ1-5, with D hard to call. V was clipped by 4 bases and J by 0 bases, with 16 bases between them. The CDR3 is 17 residues long. Germline CDR1 reads MNHNS; CDR2 reads SASEGT. CDR3 DNA: TGTGCCAGCAGTGGAGGTAGGGCCGATTTTAGCAATCAGCCCCAGCATTTT. It translates to CASSGGRADFSNQPQHF.

This clonotype has ten or more counts. The rearrangement links TRBV18 to TRBJ1-1; 7 nucleotides agree with TRBD1. The CDR3 covers 13 residues. CDR1 is KGHSH and CDR2 is LQKENI in the germline V gene. The ends lost 8 bases at V and 0 bases at J; junction bases unmatched: 3. The CDR3 is CASGRGMNTEAFF. As DNA, the CDR3 is TGTGCCAGCGGCAGGGGGATGAACACTGAAGCTTTCTTT.

This clonotype was seen repeatedly, ten times or more. The DNA for the CDR3 is TGTGCCAGCTACGGTGGGTTGGTCTATGGCTACACCTTC. Its translation is CASYGGLVYGYTF. The rearrangement joins TRBV28 to TRBJ1-2; D is unclear. This CDR3 spans 13 amino acids. Trimming left V 8 bases short and J 4 bases short, with 14 bases between. Germline values: CDR1 MDHEN, CDR2 SYDVKM.

This clonotype occurred many times. The chain links TRBV7-9 to TRBJ2-1; D is uncertain. The CDR3 runs 16 residues. The V and J ends lost 5 bases and 0 bases respectively, with 14 bases between them. The germline V gene has CDR1 SEHNR and CDR2 FQNEAQ (reference sequence). Here the CDR3 DNA reads TGTGCCAGCAGCCGACCCCCGCCCGGCTCCTACAATGAGCAGTTCTTC. Its translation: CASSRPPPGSYNEQFF.

This clonotype occurred a few times. Germline is not matched at one junction end, which may reflect a read error. The chain combines TRBV19 with TRBJ2-1, with no clear D. The CDR3 consists of 14 residues. The germline V gene encodes CDR1 LNHDA and CDR2 SQIVND (reference sequence). CDR3 sequence (DNA): TGTGCCAGTCGTATGCGTTCCTCCTACAATGAGCAGTTCTTC. It codes for CASRMRSSYNEQFF.

The gene calls are TRBV20-1 and TRBJ2-3; the match to TRBD1 covers 8 bases. V shed 6 bases and J 3 bases; nucleotides not matched to a gene: 5. Germline CDR1 and CDR2: DFQATT and SNEGSKA (reference sequence). The CDR3 consists of 13 residues. CDR3 protein: CSAGRQGTDTQYF. The CDR3 coding sequence is TGCAGTGCCGGAAGACAGGGGACAGATACGCAGTATTTT.

This clonotype was detected a few times. The chain joins TRBV30 to TRBJ1-1, with D perhaps matching TRBD1 (5 bases). This CDR3 spans 12 amino acids. The V end was cut by 5 bases, the J end by 11 bases, with 18 bases between. Germline values: CDR1 GTSNPN, CDR2 SVGIG (reference sequence). The CDR3 bases are TGTGCCTGGGAAGGGACTCCGGATATGGCTTTCTTT. Protein product: CAWEGTPDMAFF.

This clonotype showed up many times. This chain uses TRBV12-3 or TRBV12-4 with TRBJ1-2; weak D call: TRBD1 (5 bases). This CDR3 comprises 15 residues. The ends were cut back, 6 bases at V and 2 bases at J, with 16 bases in the middle. This CDR3 reads CASRRGLLPNYGYTF. The CDR3 coding sequence is TGTGCCAGCAGGAGGGGACTTCTTCCCAACTATGGCTACACCTTC.

This clonotype was recorded a few times. V and J are TRBV7-2 and TRBJ2-7; 8 positions match TRBD2. The J segment lost 4 bases and the V segment lost 5 bases, leaving 16 bases of the junction unmatched. This CDR3 comprises 17 residues. The V gene's germline CDR1 is SGHTA and CDR2 FQGNSA. CDR3 sequence reads: CASSPQAGTSGLYEQYF. The CDR3 nucleotides are TGTGCCAGCAGCCCCCAGGCCGGGACTAGTGGTTTATACGAGCAGTACTTC.

At least ten counts were recorded for this clonotype. CDR3 sequence reads: CSARTGLSYEQYF. In DNA form, the CDR3 reads TGCAGTGCTAGGACAGGGCTCTCCTACGAGCAGTACTTC. V gene TRBV20-1 combines with J gene TRBJ2-7, with 7 bases matching TRBD1. In germline, CDR1 is DFQATT, CDR2 SNEGSKA (reference sequence). V gave up 3 bases and J gave up 0 bases; unmatched junction bases: 2. There are 13 residues in the CDR3.

This clonotype was recorded at least ten times. The V call is TRBV19, the J call TRBJ1-5; the D gene is possibly TRBD1 (5 bases). This CDR3 region has 16 residues. Trimming shortened V by 5 bases and J by 2 bases, and 16 bases separated the two germline ends. CDR1 and CDR2 from the germline V gene are LNHDA and SQIVND (reference sequence). CDR3: CASSSTPGRGNQPQHF. Here the CDR3 DNA reads TGTGCCAGTAGTTCTACTCCGGGACGGGGCAATCAGCCCCAGCATTTT.